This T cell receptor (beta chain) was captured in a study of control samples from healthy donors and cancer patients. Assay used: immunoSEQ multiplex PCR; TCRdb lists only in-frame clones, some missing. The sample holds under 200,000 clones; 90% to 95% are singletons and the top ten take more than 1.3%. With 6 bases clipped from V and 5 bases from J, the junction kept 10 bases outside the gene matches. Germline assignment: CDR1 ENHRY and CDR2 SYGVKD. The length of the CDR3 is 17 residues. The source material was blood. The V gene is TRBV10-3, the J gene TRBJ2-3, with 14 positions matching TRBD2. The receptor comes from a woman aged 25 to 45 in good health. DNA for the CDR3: TGTGCCATCAGCCCCACCCCGACTAGCGGGAGGGTAGATACGCAGTATTTT. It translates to CAISPTPTSGRVDTQYF.